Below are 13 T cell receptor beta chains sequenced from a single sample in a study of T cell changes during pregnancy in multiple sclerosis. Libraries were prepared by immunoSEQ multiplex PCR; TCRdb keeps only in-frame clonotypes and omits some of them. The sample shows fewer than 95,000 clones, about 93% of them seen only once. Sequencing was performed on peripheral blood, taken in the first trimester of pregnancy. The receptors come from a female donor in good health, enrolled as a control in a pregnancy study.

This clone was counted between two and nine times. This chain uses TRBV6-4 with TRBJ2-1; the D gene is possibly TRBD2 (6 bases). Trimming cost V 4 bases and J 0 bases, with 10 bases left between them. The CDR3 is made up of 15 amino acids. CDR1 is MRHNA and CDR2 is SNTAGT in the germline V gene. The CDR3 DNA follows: TGTGCCAGCAGTGGGGAGGAAAGCTCCTACAATGAGCAGTTCTTC. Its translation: CASSGEESSYNEQFF.

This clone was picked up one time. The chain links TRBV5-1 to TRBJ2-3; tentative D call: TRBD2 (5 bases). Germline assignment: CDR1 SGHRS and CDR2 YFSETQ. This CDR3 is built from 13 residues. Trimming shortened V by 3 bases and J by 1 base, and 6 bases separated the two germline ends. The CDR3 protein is CASSWTGTDTQYF. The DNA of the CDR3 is TGCGCCAGCAGCTGGACTGGCACAGATACGCAGTATTTT.

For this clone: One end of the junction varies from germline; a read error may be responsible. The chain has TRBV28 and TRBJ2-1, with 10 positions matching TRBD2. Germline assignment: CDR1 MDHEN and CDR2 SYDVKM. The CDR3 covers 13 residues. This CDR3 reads CASSLTLGLASLF. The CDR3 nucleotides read TGTGCCAGCAGCCTTACCCTGGGACTAGCGTCCCTCTTC.

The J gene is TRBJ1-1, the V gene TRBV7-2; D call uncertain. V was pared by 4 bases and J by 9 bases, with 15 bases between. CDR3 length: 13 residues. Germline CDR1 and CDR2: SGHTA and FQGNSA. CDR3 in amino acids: CASSSEGWGQAFF. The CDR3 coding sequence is TGTGCCAGCAGCTCGGAGGGTTGGGGTCAAGCTTTCTTT.

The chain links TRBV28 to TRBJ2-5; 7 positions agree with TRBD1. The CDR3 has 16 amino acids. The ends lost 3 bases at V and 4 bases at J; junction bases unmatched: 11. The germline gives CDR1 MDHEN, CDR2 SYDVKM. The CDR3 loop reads CASSFPGTASTETQYF. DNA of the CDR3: TGTGCCAGCAGTTTCCCCGGGACAGCATCGACAGAGACCCAGTACTTC. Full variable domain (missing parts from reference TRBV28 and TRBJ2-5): DVKVTQSSRYLVKRTGEKVFLECVQDMDHENMFWYRQDPGLGLRLIYFSYDVKMKEKGDIPEGYSVSREKKERFSLILESASTNQTSMYLCASSFPGTASTETQYFGPGTRLLVL.

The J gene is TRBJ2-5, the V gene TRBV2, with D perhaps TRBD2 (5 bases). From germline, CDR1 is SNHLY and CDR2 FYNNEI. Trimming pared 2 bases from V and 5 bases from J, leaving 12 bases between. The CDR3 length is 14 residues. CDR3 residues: CASSERVAWETQYF. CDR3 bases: TGTGCCAGCAGTGAAAGGGTAGCGTGGGAGACCCAGTACTTC.

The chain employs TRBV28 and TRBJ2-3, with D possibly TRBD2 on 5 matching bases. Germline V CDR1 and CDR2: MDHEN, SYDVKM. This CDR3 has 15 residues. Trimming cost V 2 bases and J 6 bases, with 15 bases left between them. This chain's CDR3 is CASSLSSTTRDTQYF. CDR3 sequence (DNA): TGTGCCAGCAGTTTAAGCTCGACTACGAGGGATACGCAGTATTTT.

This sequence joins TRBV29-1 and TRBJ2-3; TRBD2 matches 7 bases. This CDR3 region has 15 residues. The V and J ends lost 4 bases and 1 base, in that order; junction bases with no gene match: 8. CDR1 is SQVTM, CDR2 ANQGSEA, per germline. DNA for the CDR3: TGCAGCGTTGGGACTAGGGGTATCGGCACAGATACGCAGTATTTT. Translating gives CSVGTRGIGTDTQYF.

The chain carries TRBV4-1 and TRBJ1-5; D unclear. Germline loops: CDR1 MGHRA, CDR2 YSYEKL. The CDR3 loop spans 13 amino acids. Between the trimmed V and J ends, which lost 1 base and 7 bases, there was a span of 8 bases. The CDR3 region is CASSQAEGQPQHF. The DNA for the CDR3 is TGCGCCAGCAGCCAAGCTGAGGGCCAGCCCCAGCATTTT.

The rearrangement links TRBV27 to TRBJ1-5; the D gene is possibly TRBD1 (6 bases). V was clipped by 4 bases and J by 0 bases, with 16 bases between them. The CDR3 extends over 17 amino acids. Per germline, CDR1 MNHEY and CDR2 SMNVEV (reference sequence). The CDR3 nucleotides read TGTGCCAGCAGTTCCCCTACAGGGTTCATTAGCAATCAGCCCCAGCATTTT. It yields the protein CASSSPTGFISNQPQHF.

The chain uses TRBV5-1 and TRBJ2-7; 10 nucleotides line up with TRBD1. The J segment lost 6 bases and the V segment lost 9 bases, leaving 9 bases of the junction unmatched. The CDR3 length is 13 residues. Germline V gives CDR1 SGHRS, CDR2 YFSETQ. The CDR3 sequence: CATRRDRGFEQYF. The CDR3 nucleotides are TGCGCCACTCGCCGGGACAGGGGATTCGAGCAGTACTTC.

The CDR3 nucleotides read TGCGCCAGCAGCTTGGGGCTAGCGGGAGGGCTCTATGAGCAGTTCTTC. As protein: CASSLGLAGGLYEQFF. V and J are TRBV5-1 and TRBJ2-1, with TRBD2 identical over 12 bases. Trimming took 0 bases from V and 8 from J; bases not matched to a gene: 6. Germline loops: CDR1 SGHRS, CDR2 YFSETQ. The CDR3 is made up of 16 amino acids. The full variable domain, rest sourced from reference TRBV5-1 and TRBJ2-1, is KAGVTQTPRYLIKTRGQQVTLSCSPISGHRSVSWYQQTPGQGLQFLFEYFSETQRNKGNFPGRFSGRQFSNSRSEMNVSTLELGDSALYLCASSLGLAGGLYEQFFGPGTRLTVL.

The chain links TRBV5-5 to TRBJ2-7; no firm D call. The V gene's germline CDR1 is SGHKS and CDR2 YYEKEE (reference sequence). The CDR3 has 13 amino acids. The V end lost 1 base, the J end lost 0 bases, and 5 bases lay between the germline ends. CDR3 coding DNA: TGTGCCAGCAGCTTGACGGTCTCCTACGAGCAGTACTTC. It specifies CASSLTVSYEQYF.